This TCR beta chain stems from a study of shared clonotypes between healthy human individuals. The overall study: Donor ages ranged 18 to 49 years: a couple of women, a few men.

TCRdb keeps only in-frame clones here, not all; method: immunoSEQ multiplex PCR. Of approximately 110,000 clones detected, about 67% appear once; the ten largest clones hold approximately 23%. Note on this clone: Its target is not known.

CDR3 size: 12 residues. The V gene lost 8 bases and the J gene lost 0 bases, with 8 bases spanning the gap. Germline V gene data show CDR1 as SEHNR and CDR2 as FQNEAQ (reference sequence). There were no recent acute infections or vaccinations among the donors, who were healthy HIV-negative adults. Study-wide results and limits: Larger estimated richness was generally recorded for naive subsets relative to memory subsets.

The genes are TRBV7-9 and TRBJ2-7; D remains unclear. This TCR was recovered from a woman in her 30s in good health. Sequencing was carried out using memory CD8+ T cells sorted from blood. This sample's subset: CD45RO+ cells pooled with CCR7-negative TemRA cells. The CDR3 DNA is TGTGCCAGCTCTCAGGCCTCCTACGAGCAGTACTTC. Its protein product is CASSQASYEQYF. The whole variable domain, filled in from reference TRBV7-9 and TRBJ2-7, reads DTGVSQNPRHKITKRGQNVTFRCDPISEHNRLYWYRQTLGQGPEFLTYFQNEAQLEKSRLLSDRFSAERPKGSFSTLEIQRTEQGDSAMYLCASSQASYEQYFGPGTRLTVT.